One sample yielded the 7 T cell receptor beta chains listed below, sequenced in a study of cytomegalovirus exposure and HLA in healthy donors. Both 60 Vbeta primers and 13 Jbeta primers went into the PCR. The repertoire was sequenced with immunoSEQ multiplex PCR; TCRdb's copy has only in-frame clones and lacks some. The sample shows about 200,000 clones, approximately 80% of them seen only once. Sequencing used PBMCs. The receptors were sampled from a boy aged 2 to 10 in good health and CMV-seronegative.

This chain joins TRBV4-1 and TRBJ1-5; D uncertain. Trimming cost V 0 bases and J 8 bases, with 8 bases left between them. Looked up from germline, CDR1 is MGHRA and CDR2 is YSYEKL. The CDR3 loop spans 13 amino acids. The CDR3 sequence is CASSQDSREPQHF. The CDR3 DNA sequence: TGCGCCAGCAGCCAAGATTCCCGGGAGCCCCAGCATTTT.

The genes are TRBV29-1 and TRBJ2-3, with TRBD2 matching 7 bases. The V and J ends lost 5 bases and 6 bases, in that order; junction bases with no gene match: 8. This CDR3 has 13 residues. Germline loops: CDR1 SQVTM, CDR2 ANQGSEA. The CDR3 loop reads CSVSGGRRDTQYF. In DNA form, the CDR3 reads TGCAGCGTTTCGGGGGGTCGAAGGGATACGCAGTATTTT.

V gene TRBV13 combines with J gene TRBJ1-5; 8 bases line up with TRBD1. From germline, CDR1 is PRHDT and CDR2 FYEKMQ (reference sequence). The junction had 5 bases not matched to a gene; V was cut back by 3 bases and J by 4 bases. The CDR3 sequence is 15 residues long. The CDR3 region is CASSFGRGPNQPQHF. As DNA, the CDR3 is TGTGCCAGCAGCTTTGGCAGGGGGCCAAATCAGCCCCAGCATTTT.

This rearrangement joins TRBV30 to TRBJ1-2, with 9 bases lining up with TRBD1. CDR1 and CDR2 (germline): GTSNPN, SVGIG (reference sequence). CDR3 size: 17 residues. V was pared by 3 bases and J by 4 bases, with 15 bases of the junction left unmatched. The CDR3 is CAWSGDPGTGYIYGYTF. The CDR3 coding sequence is TGTGCCTGGAGCGGGGACCCGGGGACAGGGTATATCTATGGCTACACCTTC.

This sequence joins TRBV29-1 and TRBJ2-3; TRBD2 matches 13 bases. Germline CDR1 reads SQVTM; CDR2 reads ANQGSEA. This CDR3 contains 20 residues. The trim removed 3 bases at V and 5 bases at J, leaving 20 bases unmatched. DNA for the CDR3: TGCAGCGTTGACATGCGGGGACTAGCGGGAATAGCTTCCGAGAGAGATACGCAGTATTTT. Its protein product is CSVDMRGLAGIASERDTQYF.

The chain couples TRBV11-1 to TRBJ1-1, with 8 bases that match TRBD1. This CDR3 is built from 16 residues. V shed 3 bases, J shed 4 bases, and the junction held 10 bases outside the gene matches. Germline loops: CDR1 SGHAT, CDR2 FQDESV (reference sequence). The CDR3 DNA reads as TGTGCCAGCAGCTTTCAGGGGGCTGGGTACGGCACTGAAGCTTTCTTT. This codes for CASSFQGAGYGTEAFF.

The rearrangement links TRBV5-4 to TRBJ2-5, with TRBD2 identical over 12 bases. The trim removed 3 bases at V and 5 bases at J, leaving 8 bases unmatched. CDR3 length: 16 residues. Germline assignment: CDR1 SGHNT and CDR2 YYREEE (reference sequence). CDR3 loop: CASSSSSGRAMETQYF. The CDR3 DNA reads TGTGCCAGCAGCTCCTCTAGCGGGAGGGCCATGGAGACCCAGTACTTC.